This record concerns one TCR beta chain sequence. Method: immunoSEQ multiplex PCR; TCRdb's copy keeps in-frame clones and lacks some. The table shows 45,000 to 55,000 clones, with 86% occurring only once. The entry originates in a study of T cells in localized non-small cell lung cancer. This material consisted of peripheral blood, taken before any cancer treatment. The clonotype comes from a male donor older than 55 with stage III squamous cell lung carcinoma.

The CDR3 sequence: CASSPPGVANEKLFF. CDR3 DNA: TGTGCCAGCTCACCACCGGGGGTGGCTAATGAAAAACTGTTTTTT. J is TRBJ1-4 and V is TRBV18; tentatively, D is TRBD1 (5 bases). The V end was cut by 0 bases, the J end by 3 bases, with 8 bases between. Looked up from germline, CDR1 is KGHSH and CDR2 is LQKENI. The CDR3 consists of 15 residues.